This entry lists 32 T cell receptor beta chains sequenced from one sample in a study of CXCR3-negative and CXCR3-positive naive CD8 T cells (dated by TCRdb to the late 2010s). The data were produced on a NextSeq 550. The Human TCR Profiling Kit (MiLaboratory) was used to make UMI-labeled 5' RACE TRB cDNA libraries. After reprocessing by TCRdb, each CDR3 protein sequence is one entry, and no DNA is given. The sample table gives approximately 47,000 distinct CDR3 sequences. The ten largest clones add up to 2% to 2.5% of the sample. The specimen sequenced was naive CXCR3- CD8+ T cells from blood. Sample cell subset or site, as interpreted from the label and publication: CD45RO-CCR7+CD27+CD95- naive CD8+ T cells lacking CXCR3 (TNR3-). All receptors come from a human donor in good health. Some clones in this sample may be carry-over from other donors' samples.

The chain combines TRBV28 with TRBJ2-7. The germline V gene has CDR1 MDHEN and CDR2 SYDVKM. CDR3 length equals 13 residues. The CDR3 loop is CASTGSDSYEQYF.

The genes are TRBV13 and TRBJ1-1. Germline V gene data show CDR1 as PRHDT and CDR2 as FYEKMQ (reference sequence). This CDR3 has 12 residues. CDR3 sequence: CASSSPRTEAFF.

The rearrangement links TRBV5-1 to TRBJ2-1. Germline V gene lookup returns CDR1 SGHRS and CDR2 YFSETQ. The length of the CDR3 is 16 residues. This CDR3 is CASSSGPSWGYNEQFF.

The genes are TRBV27 and TRBJ2-7; TCRdb's D gene call, TRBD1, goes unchecked for lack of DNA. This CDR3 is built from 14 residues. Germline V gives CDR1 MNHEY, CDR2 SMNVEV (reference sequence). This CDR3 reads CASSLGDGTYEQYF.

The chain links TRBV28 to TRBJ1-1. The CDR3 has 13 amino acids. Germline V gene lookup returns CDR1 MDHEN and CDR2 SYDVKM. The chain's CDR3 is CASSLYGNTEAFF.

The chain has TRBV28 and TRBJ2-7; absent DNA, TCRdb's TRBD1 call cannot be checked. Germline V gives CDR1 MDHEN, CDR2 SYDVKM. The CDR3 spans 14 residues. CDR3 in amino acids: CASTVTGGLYEQYF.

The rearrangement joins TRBV28 to TRBJ2-1. CDR1 is MDHEN and CDR2 is SYDVKM in the germline V gene. The length of the CDR3 is 16 residues. The CDR3 is CASSFARLAPYNEQFF.

The V and J genes are TRBV7-2 and TRBJ2-3; TCRdb calls TRBD2, which cannot be checked without DNA. The CDR3 is made up of 16 amino acids. Germline V gene data show CDR1 as SGHTA and CDR2 as FQGNSA. This CDR3 is CASSSGTSVGTDTQYF.

The chain carries TRBV3-1 and TRBJ2-2; the D gene TCRdb calls, TRBD1, cannot be checked with no DNA. This CDR3 contains 16 residues. Germline CDR1 is LGHDT and CDR2 is YNNKEL (reference sequence). The CDR3 protein is CASSQESGAHTGELFF.

The rearrangement uses TRBV6-2 or TRBV6-3 and TRBJ1-1. This CDR3 is built from 11 residues. CDR1 and CDR2 from the germline V gene are MNHEY and SVGEGT. The CDR3 is CASSYVGSAFF.

V usage is TRBV12-3 or TRBV12-4 and J usage is TRBJ2-5; TCRdb returns TRBD1, unconfirmable since there is no DNA. The CDR3 sequence is 16 residues long. The CDR3 loop reads CASSFAYSRGQETQYF.

The rearrangement links TRBV4-1 to TRBJ1-1. From germline, CDR1 is MGHRA and CDR2 YSYEKL. The CDR3 consists of 13 residues. CDR3 protein: CASSQDWGTEAFF.

The chain links TRBV29-1 to TRBJ1-1. Per germline, CDR1 SQVTM and CDR2 ANQGSEA. The CDR3 is 11 residues long. CDR3 loop: CSVQRGPEAFF. Variable domain in full (rest from reference TRBV29-1 and TRBJ1-1): SAVISQKPSRDICQRGTSLTIQCQVDSQVTMMFWYRQQPGQSLTLIATANQGSEATYESGFVIDKFPISRPNLTFSTLTVSNMSPEDSSIYLCSVQRGPEAFFGQGTRLTVV.

This sequence joins TRBV29-1 and TRBJ2-2; TCRdb's D gene call, TRBD2, goes unchecked for lack of DNA. The germline V gene encodes CDR1 SQVTM and CDR2 ANQGSEA. CDR3 length: 16 amino acids. The CDR3: CSVDRQGYANTGELFF.

The chain couples TRBV3-1 to TRBJ1-5; TCRdb indicates TRBD1, and absent DNA this call remains unverified. The germline CDR1 and CDR2 sequences are LGHDT and YNNKEL (reference sequence). CDR3 length equals 18 residues. This CDR3 is CASSQRDTLEHSNQPQHF.

This CDR3 is CSVVTREGTEAFF. This rearrangement joins TRBV29-1 to TRBJ1-1. The CDR3 totals 13 residues. CDR1 is SQVTM, CDR2 ANQGSEA, per germline.

The chain joins TRBV15 to TRBJ2-7; with no DNA, the TCRdb D assignment of TRBD2 cannot be verified. CDR1 and CDR2 (germline): LNHNV, YYDKDF (reference sequence). The CDR3 spans 15 residues. The CDR3 here is CATSRDQRGGGEQYF.

The rearrangement uses TRBV7-6 and TRBJ1-2; TCRdb's D gene call, TRBD1, goes unchecked for lack of DNA. CDR3 length: 15 amino acids. From germline, CDR1 is SGHVS and CDR2 FNYEAQ. CDR3 region: CASSSTIGQNYGYTF.

This chain joins TRBV27 and TRBJ1-6; TCRdb's D gene call, TRBD1, goes unchecked for lack of DNA. CDR1 is MNHEY and CDR2 is SMNVEV in the germline V gene (reference sequence). The CDR3 runs to 14 residues. This CDR3 reads CASSLGTTNSPLHF.

V is TRBV12-3 or TRBV12-4 and J is TRBJ2-2. CDR3 length: 11 amino acids. The CDR3 here is CASSHTGELFF.

The chain couples TRBV18 to TRBJ2-5. Germline CDR1 and CDR2: KGHSH and LQKENI. The CDR3 consists of 15 residues. The CDR3 sequence: CASSPRDRSKETQYF.

This rearrangement joins TRBV27 to TRBJ1-2; TCRdb designates TRBD1, a call that cannot be tested without DNA. The germline gives CDR1 MNHEY, CDR2 SMNVEV (reference sequence). The CDR3 spans 14 residues. CDR3 loop: CASSFVAGAGGYTF.

The chain joins TRBV27 to TRBJ2-5; checking the TCRdb D call of TRBD2 is not possible without DNA. This CDR3 has 18 residues. The germline V gene encodes CDR1 MNHEY and CDR2 SMNVEV (reference sequence). The CDR3 reads CASSLFSTSGSVWETQYF.

The rearrangement joins TRBV7-8 to TRBJ2-2. The germline CDR1 and CDR2 sequences are SGHVS and FQNEAQ. This CDR3 contains 13 residues. This CDR3 reads CASSPRRDGELFF. Using reference TRBV7-8 and TRBJ2-2 for the parts outside the CDR3, the full variable domain is GAGVSQSPRYKVAKRGQDVALRCDPISGHVSLFWYQQALGQGPEFLTYFQNEAQLDKSGLPSDRFFAERPEGSVSTLKIQRTQQEDSAVYLCASSPRRDGELFFGEGSRLTVL.

The genes are TRBV9 and TRBJ2-7; the D call of TRBD1 rests on TCRdb alone, since no DNA is present to check it. The CDR3 is made up of 14 amino acids. CDR1 and CDR2 (germline): SGDLS, YYNGEE. The CDR3 sequence: CASSTLGQGDEQYF.

This chain uses TRBV29-1 with TRBJ2-7. Germline V gene lookup returns CDR1 SQVTM and CDR2 ANQGSEA. This CDR3 spans 13 amino acids. CDR3 loop: CSVLLTVSYEQYF.

This chain connects TRBV2 to TRBJ2-1; TCRdb returns TRBD2, unconfirmable since there is no DNA. Germline CDR1 is SNHLY and CDR2 is FYNNEI. The CDR3 spans 13 residues. The CDR3 here is CATLAGGSGEQFF.

This chain links TRBV6-2 or TRBV6-3 with TRBJ2-5; TCRdb's assignment of TRBD1 cannot be checked, as there is no DNA. CDR1 and CDR2 (germline): MNHEY, SVGEGT. This CDR3 is 14 amino acids long. CDR3 amino acids: CASSDDRPQETQYF.

This clonotype ranks as medium-sized in terms of frequency. The CDR3 sequence is CASSQWTGRNEKLFF. The V call is TRBV4-3, the J call TRBJ1-4; TCRdb calls TRBD1, which cannot be checked without DNA. Germline CDR1 and CDR2: LGHNA and YSLEER. This CDR3 spans 15 amino acids.

This chain joins TRBV4-2 and TRBJ2-2; TCRdb's D call of TRBD2 is untestable without DNA. The CDR3 covers 16 residues. From germline, CDR1 is LGHNA and CDR2 YNFKEQ. The chain's CDR3 is CASSQDQTGSTGELFF.

The genes are TRBV15 and TRBJ2-1; TCRdb lists TRBD1, though no DNA is available to test this call. Germline V gene lookup returns CDR1 LNHNV and CDR2 YYDKDF (reference sequence). The CDR3 contains 13 residues. The CDR3 spells CATSREADSEQFF.

The rearrangement joins TRBV7-8 to TRBJ2-5; TCRdb's D call, TRBD1, is unchecked because there is no DNA. Germline CDR1 is SGHVS and CDR2 is FQNEAQ. The CDR3 loop spans 13 amino acids. The CDR3 reads CAGGDRGLETQYF. Full variable domain (rest looked up from reference TRBV7-8 and TRBJ2-5): GAGVSQSPRYKVAKRGQDVALRCDPISGHVSLFWYQQALGQGPEFLTYFQNEAQLDKSGLPSDRFFAERPEGSVSTLKIQRTQQEDSAVYLCAGGDRGLETQYFGPGTRLLVL.